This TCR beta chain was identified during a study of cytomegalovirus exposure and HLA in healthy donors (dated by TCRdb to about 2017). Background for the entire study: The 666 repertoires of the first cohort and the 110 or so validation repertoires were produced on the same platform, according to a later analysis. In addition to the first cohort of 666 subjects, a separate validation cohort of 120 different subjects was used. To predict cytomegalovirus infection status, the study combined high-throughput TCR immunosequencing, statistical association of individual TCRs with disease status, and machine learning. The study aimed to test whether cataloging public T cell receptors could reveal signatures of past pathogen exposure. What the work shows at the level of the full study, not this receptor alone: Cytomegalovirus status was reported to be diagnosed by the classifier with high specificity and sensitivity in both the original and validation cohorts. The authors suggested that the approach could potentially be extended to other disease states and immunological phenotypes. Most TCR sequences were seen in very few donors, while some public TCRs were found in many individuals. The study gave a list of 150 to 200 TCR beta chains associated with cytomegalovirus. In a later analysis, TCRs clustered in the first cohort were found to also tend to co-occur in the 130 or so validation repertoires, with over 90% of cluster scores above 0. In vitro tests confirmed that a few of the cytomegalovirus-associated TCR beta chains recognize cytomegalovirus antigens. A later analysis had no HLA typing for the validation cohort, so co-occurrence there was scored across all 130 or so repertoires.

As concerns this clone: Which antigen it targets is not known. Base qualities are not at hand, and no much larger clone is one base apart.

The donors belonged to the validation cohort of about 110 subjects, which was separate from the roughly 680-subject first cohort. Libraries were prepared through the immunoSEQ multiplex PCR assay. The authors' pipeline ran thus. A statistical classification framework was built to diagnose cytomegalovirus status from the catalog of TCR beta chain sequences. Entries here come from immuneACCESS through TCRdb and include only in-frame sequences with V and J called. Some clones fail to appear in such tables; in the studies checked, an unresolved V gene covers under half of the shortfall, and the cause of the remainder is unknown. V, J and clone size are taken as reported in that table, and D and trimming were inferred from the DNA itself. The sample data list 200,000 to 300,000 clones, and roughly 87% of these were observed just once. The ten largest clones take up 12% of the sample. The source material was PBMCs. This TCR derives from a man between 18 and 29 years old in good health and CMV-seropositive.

The nucleotide sequence reads TGTGCCAGCAGACTTTTAGACCCCCTCGCTGAAGCTTTCTTT. Translation gives CASRLLDPLAEAFF. The V and J segments used are TRBV27 and TRBJ1-1; no D segment can be confidently identified. Measured from the cysteine to the phenylalanine, the CDR3 is 14 residues long. Left in the record is the CDR3 DNA by itself, 42 bases read in frame from the first base. CDR1 and CDR2 were assigned from the germline V gene (reference sequence) as MNHEY and SMNVEV. V is reduced by 6 bases and J by 6 bases, leaving a spacing of 17 bases between them.